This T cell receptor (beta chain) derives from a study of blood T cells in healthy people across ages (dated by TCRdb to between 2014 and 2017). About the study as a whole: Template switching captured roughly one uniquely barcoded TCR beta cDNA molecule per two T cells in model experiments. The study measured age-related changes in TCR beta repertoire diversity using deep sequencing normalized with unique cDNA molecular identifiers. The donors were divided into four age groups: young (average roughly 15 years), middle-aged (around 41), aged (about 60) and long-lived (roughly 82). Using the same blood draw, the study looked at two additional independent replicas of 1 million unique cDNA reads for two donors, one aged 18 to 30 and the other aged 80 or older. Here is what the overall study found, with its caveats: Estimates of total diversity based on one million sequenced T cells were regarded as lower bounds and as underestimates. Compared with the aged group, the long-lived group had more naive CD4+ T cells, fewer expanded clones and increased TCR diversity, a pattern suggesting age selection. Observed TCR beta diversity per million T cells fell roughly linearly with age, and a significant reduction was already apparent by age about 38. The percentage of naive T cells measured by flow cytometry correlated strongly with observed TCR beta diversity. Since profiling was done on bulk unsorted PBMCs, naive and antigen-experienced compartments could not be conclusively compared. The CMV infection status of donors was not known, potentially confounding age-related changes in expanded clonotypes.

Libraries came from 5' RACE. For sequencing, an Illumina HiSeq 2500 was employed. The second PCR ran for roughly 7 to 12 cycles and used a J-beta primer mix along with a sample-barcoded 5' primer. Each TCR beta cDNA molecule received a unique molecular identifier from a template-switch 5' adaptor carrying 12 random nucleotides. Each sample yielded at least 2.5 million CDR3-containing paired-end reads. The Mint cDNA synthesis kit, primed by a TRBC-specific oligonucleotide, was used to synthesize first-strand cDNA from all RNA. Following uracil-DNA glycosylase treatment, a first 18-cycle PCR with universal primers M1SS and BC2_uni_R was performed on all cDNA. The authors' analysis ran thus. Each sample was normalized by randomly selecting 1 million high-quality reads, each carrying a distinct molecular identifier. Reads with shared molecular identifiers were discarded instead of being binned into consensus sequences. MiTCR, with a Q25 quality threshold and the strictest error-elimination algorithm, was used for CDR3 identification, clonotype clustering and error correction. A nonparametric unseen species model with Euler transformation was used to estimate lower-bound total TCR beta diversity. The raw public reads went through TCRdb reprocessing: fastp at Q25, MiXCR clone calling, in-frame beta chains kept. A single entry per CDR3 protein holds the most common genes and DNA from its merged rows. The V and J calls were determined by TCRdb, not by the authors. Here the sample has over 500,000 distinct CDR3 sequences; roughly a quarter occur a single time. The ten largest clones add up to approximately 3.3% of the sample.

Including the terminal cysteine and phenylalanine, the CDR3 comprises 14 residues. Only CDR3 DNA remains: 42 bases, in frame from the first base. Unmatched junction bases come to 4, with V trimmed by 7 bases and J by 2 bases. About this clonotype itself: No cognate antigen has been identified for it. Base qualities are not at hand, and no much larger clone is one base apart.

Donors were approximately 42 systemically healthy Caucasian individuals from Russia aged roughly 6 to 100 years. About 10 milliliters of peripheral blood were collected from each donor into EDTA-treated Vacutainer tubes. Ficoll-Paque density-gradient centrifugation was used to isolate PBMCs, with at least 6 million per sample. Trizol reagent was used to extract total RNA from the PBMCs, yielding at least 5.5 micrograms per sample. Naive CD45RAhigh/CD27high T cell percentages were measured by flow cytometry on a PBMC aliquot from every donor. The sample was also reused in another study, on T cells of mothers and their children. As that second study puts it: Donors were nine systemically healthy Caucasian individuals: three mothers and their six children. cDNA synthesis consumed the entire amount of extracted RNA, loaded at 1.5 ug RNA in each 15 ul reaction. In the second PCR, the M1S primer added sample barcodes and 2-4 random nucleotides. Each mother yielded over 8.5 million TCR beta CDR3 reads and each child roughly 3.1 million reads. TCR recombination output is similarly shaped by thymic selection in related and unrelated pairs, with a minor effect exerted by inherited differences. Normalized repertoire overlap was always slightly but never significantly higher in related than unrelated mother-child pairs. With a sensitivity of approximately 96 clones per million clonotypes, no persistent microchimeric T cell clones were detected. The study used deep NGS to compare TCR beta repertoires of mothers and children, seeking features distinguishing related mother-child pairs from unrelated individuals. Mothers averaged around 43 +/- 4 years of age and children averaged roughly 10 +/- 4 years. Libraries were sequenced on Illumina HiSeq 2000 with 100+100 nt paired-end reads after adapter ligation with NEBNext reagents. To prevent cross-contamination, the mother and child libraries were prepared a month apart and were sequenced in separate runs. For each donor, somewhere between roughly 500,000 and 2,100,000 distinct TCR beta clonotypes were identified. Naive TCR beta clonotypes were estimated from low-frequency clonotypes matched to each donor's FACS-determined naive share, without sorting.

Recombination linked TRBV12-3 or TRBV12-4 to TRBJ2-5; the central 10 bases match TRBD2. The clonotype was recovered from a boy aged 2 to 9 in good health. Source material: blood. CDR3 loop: CASTGTSEQETQYF. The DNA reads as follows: TGTGCCAGCACCGGGACTAGCGAACAAGAGACCCAGTACTTC.